The 21 T cell receptor beta chains reported below all come from one sample, sequenced in a study of neurological immune-mediated disorders. TCRdb processed the 5' RACE reads anew with MiXCR; each CDR3 protein has one entry. The sample yields about 24,000 distinct CDR3 sequences, about an eighth seen once. Sequenced material: PBMCs. These TCRs come from a woman in her thirties or forties with HTLV-1-associated myelopathy (HAM/TSP).

This clonotype showed up many times. This sequence joins TRBV20-1 and TRBJ2-5; the D gene is possibly TRBD2 (6 bases). V was pared by 6 bases and J by 1 base, with 12 bases between. The CDR3 extends over 13 amino acids. From germline, CDR1 is DFQATT and CDR2 SNEGSKA (reference sequence). CDR3 region: CSAPVEGQETQYF. CDR3 nucleotide sequence: TGCAGTGCCCCGGTGGAGGGCCAAGAGACCCAGTACTTC.

The chain uses TRBV6-5 and TRBJ2-1; D assignment may be TRBD1 or TRBD2 (6 bases each). The DNA end is a closer match to TRBJ2-7, so the J assignment may be wrong. This CDR3 comprises 14 residues. Germline lookup yields CDR1 MNHEY and CDR2 SVGAGI. The chain's CDR3 is CASSYGGGIYEQYF. In nucleotides, the CDR3 is TGTGCCAGCAGTTACGGGGGCGGGATCTACGAGCAGTACTTC.

This clonotype was seen many times. V and J are TRBV5-1 and TRBJ2-2; D gene ambiguous. CDR1 and CDR2 (germline): SGHRS, YFSETQ. V dropped 7 bases and J dropped 1 base, with 14 bases sitting between them. The CDR3 spans 15 residues. The CDR3 protein is CASHQRTVNTGELFF. In DNA, the CDR3 is TGCGCCAGCCACCAGAGGACGGTGAACACCGGGGAGCTGTTTTTT.

This clonotype has at least ten counts. The gene calls are TRBV10-3 and TRBJ1-2, with D uncertain. The germline V gene encodes CDR1 ENHRY and CDR2 SYGVKD. CDR3 length: 13 residues. V was pared by 0 bases and J by 8 bases, with 10 bases between. CDR3: CAISESWTAGYTF. DNA for the CDR3: TGTGCCATCAGTGAGTCGTGGACGGCCGGCTACACCTTC.

This clonotype was seen at least ten times. V is TRBV5-1 and J is TRBJ1-1, with no clear D. The CDR3 is 16 residues long. Per the germline V gene, CDR1 is SGHRS and CDR2 is YFSETQ. V lost 0 bases, J lost 0 bases, and 12 bases lay in between. DNA for the CDR3: TGCGCCAGCAGCTTGGCCATGCGGGGTATGAACACTGAAGCTTTCTTT. Translated: CASSLAMRGMNTEAFF.

Many counts were recorded for this clonotype. The chain recombines TRBV5-1 with TRBJ2-7; TRBD2 matches 13 bases. In germline, CDR1 is SGHRS, CDR2 YFSETQ. This CDR3 is 13 amino acids long. V was clipped by 4 bases and J by 12 bases; unmatched bases: 7. The DNA for the CDR3 is TGCGCCAGCAGCCTGACTAGCGGGGGGTATCCGTACGTC. Residues: CASSLTSGGYPYV.

This clonotype was seen repeatedly, ten times or more. J is TRBJ2-5 and V is TRBV29-1; the D gene could be TRBD1 or TRBD2 (5 bases each). CDR3 length equals 15 residues. The V gene lost 0 bases and the J gene lost 4 bases, with 15 bases spanning the gap. Germline values: CDR1 SQVTM, CDR2 ANQGSEA. CDR3: CSVEDWGRWGETQYF. The CDR3 region has the DNA TGCAGCGTTGAAGATTGGGGACGGTGGGGAGAGACCCAGTACTTC.

This clonotype was found many times. J is TRBJ2-6 and V is TRBV10-3, with 8 bases aligning to TRBD1. The CDR3 has 20 amino acids. Looked up from germline, CDR1 is ENHRY and CDR2 is SYGVKD. V shed 3 bases, J shed 0 bases, and the junction held 13 bases outside the gene matches. The CDR3 bases are TGTGCCATCAGTGACCCGACGGGGACAGGAACGTCCTCTGGGGCCAACGTCCTGACTTTC. This translates into CAISDPTGTGTSSGANVLTF.

CDR3 loop: CASSPYGQPNQPQHF. The CDR3 bases are TGCGCCAGCAGCCCGTACGGACAACCTAATCAGCCCCAGCATTTT. The rearrangement joins TRBV5-1 to TRBJ1-5; the D gene is possibly TRBD1 (5 bases). Germline values: CDR1 SGHRS, CDR2 YFSETQ. Trimming removed 4 bases from V and 4 bases from J, with 15 bases in between. The CDR3 runs 15 residues.

This clonotype was found many times. The rearrangement uses TRBV5-6 and TRBJ2-3; TRBD2 is a possible D gene (6 bases). The CDR3 is 14 residues long. The germline CDR1 and CDR2 sequences are SGHDT and YYEEEE. V lost 2 bases to trimming and J lost 6 bases, with 13 bases between them. Here the CDR3 DNA reads TGTGCCAGCAGCTTTATTGAAGGGAGGGATACGCAGTATTTT. This codes for CASSFIEGRDTQYF.

This clonotype was counted ten times or more. In nucleotides, the CDR3 is TGCAGTGCTAGAGCCTCTAGCGGGGGAGGTAGTGAGCAGTTCTTC. This gives the protein CSARASSGGGSEQFF. V usage is TRBV20-1 and J usage is TRBJ2-1; 10 nucleotides match TRBD2. The germline CDR1 and CDR2 sequences are DFQATT and SNEGSKA (reference sequence). The V segment lost 1 base and the J segment 9 bases; nucleotides outside the gene matches: 9. This CDR3 region has 15 residues.

This clonotype was detected ten times or more. J is TRBJ2-7 and V is TRBV28, with 11 bases fitting TRBD1. Per germline, CDR1 MDHEN and CDR2 SYDVKM. The CDR3 totals 14 residues. V lost 3 bases to trimming and J lost 2 bases; unmatched junction nucleotides: 0. The CDR3 DNA reads as TGTGCCAGCAGTTTGGACAGGGGGCCCTACGAGCAGTACTTC. This translates into CASSLDRGPYEQYF.

This clonotype was seen at least ten times. The genes are TRBV20-1 and TRBJ2-3; D possibly matches TRBD1 or TRBD2 (6 bases each). With 3 bases removed from V and 3 bases from J, the gap between germline ends came to 10 bases. CDR1 and CDR2 (germline): DFQATT, SNEGSKA (reference sequence). This CDR3 contains 13 residues. CDR3 in DNA: TGCAGTGCTAGCGGGGGCCAAACAGATACGCAGTATTTT. Protein: CSASGGQTDTQYF.

This clonotype was observed at least ten times. This rearrangement joins TRBV5-1 to TRBJ1-3, with 7 positions matching TRBD1. This CDR3 spans 14 amino acids. Trimming took 4 bases from V and 2 from J; bases not matched to a gene: 3. Germline CDR1 and CDR2: SGHRS and YFSETQ. In nucleotides, the CDR3 is TGCGCCAGCAGCCGGGACAGAGCTGGAAACACCATATATTTT. Its translation is CASSRDRAGNTIYF.

This clonotype was recorded many times. V gene TRBV2 combines with J gene TRBJ2-4, with 9 bases aligning to TRBD2. The CDR3 is 16 amino acids. V was clipped by 8 bases and J by 1 base; unmatched bases: 9. Germline CDR1 and CDR2: SNHLY and FYNNEI. In nucleotides, the CDR3 is TGTGCCAGCGATTGGGGCGGGGGGGCGGCCAAAAACATTCAGTACTTC. Its protein is CASDWGGGAAKNIQYF.

This clonotype was seen many times. This chain uses TRBV5-5 with TRBJ2-2; TRBD1 matches at 11 bases. The CDR3 spans 16 residues. CDR1 and CDR2 from the germline V gene are SGHKS and YYEKEE (reference sequence). J was trimmed by 6 bases and V by 0 bases; bases with no gene match: 4. In nucleotides, the CDR3 is TGTGCCAGCAGCTTGGCCCCGGGACAGGGGGCCGGGGAGCTGTTTTTT. Residues: CASSLAPGQGAGELFF.

Ten or more counts support this clonotype. V and J are TRBV5-1 and TRBJ2-1; 9 bases are shared with TRBD1. The length of the CDR3 is 15 residues. Germline V lookup: CDR1 SGHRS, CDR2 YFSETQ. V was pared by 1 base and J by 10 bases, with 9 bases of the junction left unmatched. This chain's CDR3 is CASSLWGQGLLEQFF. CDR3 bases: TGCGCCAGCAGCTTGTGGGGACAGGGTCTTTTGGAGCAGTTCTTC.

This clonotype was found many times. The rearrangement joins TRBV3-1 to TRBJ1-6, with a tentative D call TRBD1 (5 bases). Germline CDR1 LGHDT, CDR2 YNNKEL (reference sequence). This CDR3 contains 14 residues. The ends were cut back, 4 bases at V and 10 bases at J, with 14 bases in the middle. The CDR3 loop reads CASSLRDSVSPLHF. As DNA, the CDR3 is TGTGCCAGCAGCCTTAGAGACAGCGTATCACCCCTCCACTTT.

There are many counts of this clonotype. V gene TRBV4-3 combines with J gene TRBJ2-2; 10 nucleotides agree with TRBD2. V gave up 3 bases and J gave up 1 base; unmatched junction bases: 2. Germline V CDR1 and CDR2: LGHNA, YSLEER. The CDR3 consists of 16 residues. CDR3 sequence reads: CASSQRTSGNTGELFF. The CDR3 bases are TGCGCCAGCAGCCAGCGGACTAGCGGGAACACCGGGGAGCTGTTTTTT.

This clonotype has a count of ten or more. The chain couples TRBV29-1 to TRBJ1-5; TRBD1 might be the D (6 bases). The germline V gene encodes CDR1 SQVTM and CDR2 ANQGSEA. This CDR3 is built from 13 residues. V was shortened by 4 bases and J by 5 bases, with 12 bases between the two germline ends. In DNA form, the CDR3 reads TGCAGCGTTGGCCAGGGGATGGATCAGCCCCAGCATTTT. This encodes CSVGQGMDQPQHF.

The sample holds many counts of this clonotype. CDR3 sequence: CSAREGRTNSPLHF. The CDR3, as DNA: TGCAGTGCTAGAGAGGGACGGACGAATTCACCCCTCCACTTT. The gene calls are TRBV20-1 and TRBJ1-6, with a tentative D call TRBD1 (5 bases). CDR1 is DFQATT and CDR2 is SNEGSKA in the germline V gene (reference sequence). This CDR3 comprises 14 residues. Trimming pared 0 bases from V and 7 bases from J, leaving 10 bases between.